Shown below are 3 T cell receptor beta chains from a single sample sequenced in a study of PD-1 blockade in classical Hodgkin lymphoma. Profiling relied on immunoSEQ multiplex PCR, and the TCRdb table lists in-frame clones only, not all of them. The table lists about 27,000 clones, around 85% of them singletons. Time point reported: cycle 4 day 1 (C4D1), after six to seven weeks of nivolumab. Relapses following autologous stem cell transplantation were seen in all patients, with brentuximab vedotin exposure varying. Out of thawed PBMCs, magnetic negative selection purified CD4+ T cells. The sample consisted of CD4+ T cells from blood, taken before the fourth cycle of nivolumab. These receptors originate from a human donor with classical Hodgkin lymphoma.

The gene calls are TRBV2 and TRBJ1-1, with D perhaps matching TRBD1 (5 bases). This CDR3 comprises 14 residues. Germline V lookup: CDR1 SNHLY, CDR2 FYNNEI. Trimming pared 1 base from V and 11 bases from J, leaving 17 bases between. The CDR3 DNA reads TGTGCCAGCAGTGAAGGGCCAGGGCGGTCGGGGGCTTTCTTT. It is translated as CASSEGPGRSGAFF.

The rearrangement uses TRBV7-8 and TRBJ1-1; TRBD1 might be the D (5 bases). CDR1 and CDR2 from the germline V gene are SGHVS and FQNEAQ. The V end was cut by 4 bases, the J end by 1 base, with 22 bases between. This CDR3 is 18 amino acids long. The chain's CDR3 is CASSSIIGTGLENTEAFF. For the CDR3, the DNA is TGTGCCAGCAGCTCTATCATAGGGACCGGGCTCGAGAACACTGAAGCTTTCTTT.

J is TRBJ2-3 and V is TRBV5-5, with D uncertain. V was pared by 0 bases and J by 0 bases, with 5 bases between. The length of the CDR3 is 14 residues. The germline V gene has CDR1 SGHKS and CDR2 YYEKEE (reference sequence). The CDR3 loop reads CASSLGPSTDTQYF. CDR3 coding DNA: TGTGCCAGCAGCTTGGGTCCTAGCACAGATACGCAGTATTTT. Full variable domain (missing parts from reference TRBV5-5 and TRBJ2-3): DAGVTQSPTHLIKTRGQQVTLRCSPISGHKSVSWYQQVLGQGPQFIFQYYEKEERGRGNFPDRFSARQFPNYSSELNVNALLLGDSALYLCASSLGPSTDTQYFGPGTRLTVL.